This T cell receptor (beta chain) was identified in a study of a mutant IDH1 vaccine in newly diagnosed glioma. Indicated time point: week 5, during vaccination. All doses held 300 ug of mutant IDH1 20-mer peptide, with topical imiquimod. V dropped 3 bases and J dropped 2; count of bases not matched to a gene: 3. This CDR3 has 15 amino acids. Germline V gene data show CDR1 as MDHEN and CDR2 as SYDVKM. This clone was picked up a small number of times. Its antigen is still unknown. The method was immunoSEQ multiplex PCR; TCRdb's version includes in-frame clones alone and lacks a portion of them. The sample yields over 50,000 clones, around 81% seen once.

V and J are TRBV28 and TRBJ1-5, with 8 bases fitting TRBD1. This TCR derives from a young man with glioma. Sequencing used PBMCs, obtained from a glioma patient whose treatment included an IDH1 peptide vaccine. CDR3 DNA sequence: TGTGCCAGCAGTTTCCGGACAGGGCGCAATCAGCCCCAGCATTTT. Its translation: CASSFRTGRNQPQHF.